This T cell receptor (beta chain) derives from a study of T cell responses to AZD1222 COVID-19 vaccine. General study results and limits: The donor cohort was predominantly white British with a female majority, and clonal diversity may have been underestimated.

The data were produced by immunoSEQ multiplex PCR, yet TCRdb's version contains in-frame clones alone and is incomplete. The table shows about 100,000 clones, with 91% occurring only once. The CDR3 length is 16 residues. With 0 bases clipped from V and 5 bases from J, the junction kept 6 bases outside the gene matches. CDR1 is SGHNT, CDR2 YYREEE, per germline (reference sequence). Note on this clone: Its antigen is still unknown.

Sequenced material: peripheral blood, taken 28 days after the second AZD1222 dose. The chain links TRBV5-4 to TRBJ2-5, with 11 bases lining up with TRBD1. The clonotype comes from an adult who received the AZD1222 COVID-19 vaccine. CDR3 sequence (DNA): TGTGCCAGCAGCTTGGGGGACAGGGGGGACGGCGAGACCCAGTACTTC. It is translated as CASSLGDRGDGETQYF. Using reference TRBV5-4 and TRBJ2-5 for the parts outside the CDR3, the full variable domain is ETGVTQSPTHLIKTRGQQVTLRCSSQSGHNTVSWYQQALGQGPQFIFQYYREEENGRGNFPPRFSGLQFPNYSSELNVNALELDDSALYLCASSLGDRGDGETQYFGPGTRLLVL.